This TCR beta chain was identified during a study of T cell responses to AZD1222 COVID-19 vaccine. Study results and caveats: Spike-specific TCR breadth and depth were elevated following two AZD1222 doses. Vaccine-related CD4 TCRs covered spike, predominating at 160-218 and 743-854. White British people made up most donors, females outnumbered males, and clonal diversity was possibly underestimated. Repertoire collection took place solely once the T cell response had peaked.

Trimming cost V 5 bases and J 1 base; bases outside gene matches: 3. Germline V gives CDR1 SGHTA, CDR2 FQGNSA. The CDR3 runs to 15 residues. Notes on this clone: What it binds is unknown.

Repertoires were generated with immunoSEQ multiplex PCR, while TCRdb's copy carries only in-frame clones and drops some. The profile shows about 94,000 clones, 88% of them singletons. The V gene is TRBV7-2, the J gene TRBJ1-5, with 9 bases lining up with TRBD1. The starting material was peripheral blood, obtained 28 days after the second AZD1222 dose. The sequence derives from an adult who received the AZD1222 COVID-19 vaccine. CDR3 in amino acids: CASSKTGGSNQPQHF. As DNA, the CDR3 is TGTGCCAGCAGCAAGACAGGGGGGAGCAATCAGCCCCAGCATTTT.